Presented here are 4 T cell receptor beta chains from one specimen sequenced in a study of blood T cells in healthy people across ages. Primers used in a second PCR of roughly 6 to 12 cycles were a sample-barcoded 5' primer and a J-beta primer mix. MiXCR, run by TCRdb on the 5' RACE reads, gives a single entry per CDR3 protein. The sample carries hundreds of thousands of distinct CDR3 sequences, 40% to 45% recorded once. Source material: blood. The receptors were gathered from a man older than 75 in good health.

CDR3 amino acids: CASSTSLGGPSYEQYF. The CDR3 nucleotides read TGTGCCAGCAGCACATCACTGGGGGGTCCCTCCTACGAGCAGTACTTC. J is TRBJ2-7 and V is TRBV9, with D perhaps TRBD2 (6 bases). Trimming took 4 bases from V and 0 from J, leaving 17 bases between them. Germline CDR1 SGDLS, CDR2 YYNGEE. The CDR3 totals 16 residues.

DNA for the CDR3: TGTGCCAGCAGCCCCGGGCCAGCCAACTACGAGCAGTACTTC. Residues: CASSPGPANYEQYF. This chain links TRBV7-2 with TRBJ2-4; no clear D gene. TRBJ2-7 explains the end of the DNA better; the J call may be wrong. CDR1 is SGHTA, CDR2 FQGNSA, per germline. The CDR3 is 14 residues long.

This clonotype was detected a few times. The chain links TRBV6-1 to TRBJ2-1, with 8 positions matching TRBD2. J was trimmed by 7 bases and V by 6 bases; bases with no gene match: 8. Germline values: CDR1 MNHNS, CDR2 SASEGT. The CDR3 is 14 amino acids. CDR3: CASSWRGARNEQFF. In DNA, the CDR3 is TGTGCCAGCAGCTGGCGGGGGGCGCGGAATGAGCAGTTCTTC.

The CDR3 spells CASARGGGQETQYF. The CDR3 DNA is TGTGCCAGCGCCCGAGGGGGGGGACAAGAGACCCAGTACTTC. The V call is TRBV27, the J call TRBJ2-5, with D perhaps TRBD2 (7 bases). Germline V CDR1 and CDR2: MNHEY, SMNVEV (reference sequence). This CDR3 has 14 amino acids. Trimming cost V 8 bases and J 2 bases, with 15 bases left between them.